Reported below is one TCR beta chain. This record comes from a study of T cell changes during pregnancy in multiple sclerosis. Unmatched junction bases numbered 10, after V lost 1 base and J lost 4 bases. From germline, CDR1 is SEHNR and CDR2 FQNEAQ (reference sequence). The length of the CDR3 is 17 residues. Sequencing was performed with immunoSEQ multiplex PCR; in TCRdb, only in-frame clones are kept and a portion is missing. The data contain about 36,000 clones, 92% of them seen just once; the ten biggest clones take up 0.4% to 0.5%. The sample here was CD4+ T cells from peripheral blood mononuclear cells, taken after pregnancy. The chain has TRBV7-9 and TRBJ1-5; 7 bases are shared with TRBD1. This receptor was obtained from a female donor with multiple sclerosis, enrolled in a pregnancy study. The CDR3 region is CASSLDRGRDGNQPQHF. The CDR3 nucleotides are TGTGCCAGCAGCTTAGACAGGGGCAGAGATGGGAATCAGCCCCAGCATTTT.